The 28 T cell receptor beta chains below come from one sample, sequenced in a study of shared clonotypes between healthy human individuals. Profiling relied on immunoSEQ multiplex PCR, and the TCRdb table lists in-frame clones only, not all of them. The table records some 490,000 clones, around 73% of them present only once. The sample taken for sequencing was PBMCs. The receptors were sampled from a woman in her 40s in good health. Some clones in this sample may be carry-over from other donors' samples.

The J gene is TRBJ2-5, the V gene TRBV7-8; 7 nucleotides line up with TRBD1. This CDR3 region has 13 residues. Germline V CDR1 and CDR2: SGHVS, FQNEAQ. V gave up 4 bases and J gave up 2 bases; unmatched junction bases: 1. The DNA for the CDR3 is TGTGCCAGCAGCTCGGGACAGCAAGAGACCCAGTACTTC. As protein: CASSSGQQETQYF. Combining the CDR3 with reference TRBV7-8 and TRBJ2-5 gives the whole variable domain GAGVSQSPRYKVAKRGQDVALRCDPISGHVSLFWYQQALGQGPEFLTYFQNEAQLDKSGLPSDRFFAERPEGSVSTLKIQRTQQEDSAVYLCASSSGQQETQYFGPGTRLLVL.

The chain recombines TRBV18 with TRBJ2-7, with 7 bases matching TRBD1. From germline, CDR1 is KGHSH and CDR2 LQKENI. The CDR3 contains 15 residues. With V trimmed by 6 bases and J by 3 bases, 11 bases remained unmatched. CDR3 loop: CASSTTGTEHYEQYF. The CDR3 DNA is TGTGCCAGCTCTACGACCGGGACAGAGCACTACGAGCAGTACTTC. Drawing the rest from reference TRBV18 and TRBJ2-7, the complete variable domain is NAGVMQNPRHLVRRRGQEARLRCSPMKGHSHVYWYRQLPEEGLKFMVYLQKENIIDESGMPKERFSAEFPKEGPSILRIQQVVRGDSAAYFCASSTTGTEHYEQYFGPGTRLTVT.

This clone was seen only once. The chain links TRBV19 to TRBJ1-1; tentative D call: TRBD1 (5 bases). Germline V gives CDR1 LNHDA, CDR2 SQIVND (reference sequence). CDR3 length: 17 amino acids. V dropped 6 bases and J dropped 1 base, with 21 bases sitting between them. CDR3 bases: TGTGCCAGTAGAATTCCAAACGGGGCTTTGGGGAACACTGAAGCTTTCTTT. Encoded protein: CASRIPNGALGNTEAFF.

This sequence joins TRBV6-6 and TRBJ2-1; D possibly corresponds to TRBD2 (5 bases). CDR3 size: 15 residues. V lost 6 bases and J 4 bases, leaving 16 bases between the germline ends. The germline CDR1 and CDR2 sequences are MNHNY and SVGAGI (reference sequence). CDR3: CASRGSGSVYNEQFF. The DNA of the CDR3 is TGTGCCAGCAGGGGCAGTGGGAGCGTTTACAATGAGCAGTTCTTC.

The chain combines TRBV7-2 with TRBJ2-1; 7 bases line up with TRBD1. The J segment lost 5 bases and the V segment lost 3 bases, leaving 7 bases of the junction unmatched. The CDR3 spans 15 residues. The germline CDR1 and CDR2 sequences are SGHTA and FQGNSA. The CDR3 sequence is CASSFLGTDNNEQFF. CDR3 sequence (DNA): TGTGCCAGCAGCTTCCTCGGGACAGATAACAATGAGCAGTTCTTC.

The chain couples TRBV2 to TRBJ2-1; TRBD2 aligns across 11 bases. V lost 6 bases to trimming and J lost 4 bases; unmatched junction nucleotides: 5. Per the germline V gene, CDR1 is SNHLY and CDR2 is FYNNEI. This CDR3 is built from 15 residues. Here the CDR3 DNA reads TGTGCCAGCAGAGAGGGACTAGCGGAGTACAATGAGCAGTTCTTC. Translating it yields CASREGLAEYNEQFF.

V and J are TRBV6-4 and TRBJ2-1, with D possibly TRBD2 on 5 matching bases. The CDR3 is 13 residues long. Trimming cost V 4 bases and J 10 bases, with 14 bases left between them. CDR1 MRHNA and CDR2 SNTAGT come from the germline V gene. The CDR3 reads CASSGELGQEQFF. In DNA form, the CDR3 reads TGTGCCAGCAGTGGGGAGTTGGGCCAGGAGCAGTTCTTC.

The sample holds one count of this clone. This chain links TRBV19 with TRBJ2-6; a weak D match, TRBD1 (5 bases). This CDR3 contains 15 residues. The V and J ends lost 4 bases and 2 bases respectively, with 9 bases between them. Germline assignment: CDR1 LNHDA and CDR2 SQIVND (reference sequence). The CDR3 DNA reads as TGTGCCAGTAGTAAACAGGACGCTGGGGCCAACGTCCTGACTTTC. Protein sequence: CASSKQDAGANVLTF.

The genes are TRBV7-2 and TRBJ1-4; D might be TRBD1 (6 bases). The germline V gene has CDR1 SGHTA and CDR2 FQGNSA. Deletions cut 5 bases from V and 7 bases from J, with 17 bases between. The CDR3 totals 15 residues. The CDR3 DNA reads TGTGCCAGCAGCGGGTTAGGAGGGGGTTTTGAAAAACTGTTTTTT. It codes for CASSGLGGGFEKLFF.

Turning to this clone: One base away lies a much larger clone, so this may be a sequencing read error. CDR3 sequence reads: CASSPGQGYNEQFF. CDR3 DNA sequence: TGTGCCAGCAGCCCGGGACAGGGTTACAATGAGCAGTTCTTC. The chain couples TRBV7-3 to TRBJ2-1; TRBD1 matches at 9 bases. Trimming removed 5 bases from V and 4 bases from J; junction bases left unmatched: 3. Germline V CDR1 and CDR2: SGHTA, FQGTGA. The CDR3 is made up of 14 amino acids.

CDR3 sequence reads: CASSMVAGAVFNEQFF. The CDR3 DNA follows: TGTGCCAGCTCAATGGTAGCGGGAGCTGTTTTCAATGAGCAGTTCTTC. The chain has TRBV18 and TRBJ2-1; 9 nucleotides align to TRBD2. Losses at the gene ends were 5 bases for V and 6 bases for J; bases not matched to a gene: 11. The CDR3 is made up of 16 amino acids. Germline values: CDR1 KGHSH, CDR2 LQKENI.

The CDR3 loop reads CASSYGTASYEQYF. The CDR3 DNA follows: TGTGCCAGCAGCTACGGGACAGCCTCCTACGAGCAGTACTTC. The gene calls are TRBV7-2 and TRBJ2-7; TRBD1 matches 7 bases. The CDR3 sequence is 14 residues long. V lost 4 bases, J lost 0 bases, and 3 bases stayed unmatched. Germline CDR1 reads SGHTA; CDR2 reads FQGNSA.

The chain joins TRBV5-1 to TRBJ2-3, with 7 nucleotides matching TRBD1. The CDR3 totals 14 residues. V lost 2 bases to trimming and J lost 4 bases; unmatched junction nucleotides: 4. The V gene's germline CDR1 is SGHRS and CDR2 YFSETQ. DNA of the CDR3: TGCGCCAGCAGCTTCCTCCAGGGGGCAGATACGCAGTATTTT. Encoded protein: CASSFLQGADTQYF.

V and J are TRBV4-1 and TRBJ2-1; 12 bases agree with TRBD2. The CDR3 covers 16 residues. V trimming: 2 bases; J trimming: 9 bases; junction bases outside the gene matches: 8. Germline V lookup: CDR1 MGHRA, CDR2 YSYEKL. The CDR3 nucleotides are TGCGCCAGCAGCCAACACCCTAGCGGGAGGGCCGGTGAGCAGTTCTTC. Translating gives CASSQHPSGRAGEQFF.

The chain combines TRBV28 with TRBJ1-2; D is unclear. The CDR3 is made up of 12 amino acids. The V and J ends lost 3 bases and 2 bases respectively, with 4 bases between them. The germline CDR1 and CDR2 sequences are MDHEN and SYDVKM. CDR3 sequence reads: CASSFNNYGYTF. The CDR3 nucleotides are TGTGCCAGCAGTTTTAACAACTATGGCTACACCTTC.

The gene calls are TRBV12-5 and TRBJ2-1; 9 nucleotides agree with TRBD2. V shed 3 bases, J shed 7 bases, and the junction held 10 bases outside the gene matches. This CDR3 has 16 residues. CDR1 LGHNT and CDR2 FRNRAP come from the germline V gene. CDR3 sequence (DNA): TGTGCTAGTGGTTTAGGGCTAGCGGGATTTTGGAATGAGCAGTTCTTC. Protein: CASGLGLAGFWNEQFF.

The chain has TRBV2 and TRBJ2-1; weak D call: TRBD2 (5 bases). Trimming pared 4 bases from V and 0 bases from J, leaving 13 bases between. The CDR3 spans 16 residues. Germline V gives CDR1 SNHLY, CDR2 FYNNEI. The CDR3, as DNA: TGTGCCAGCAGTGTCCTAGGCGGGCGCTCCTACAATGAGCAGTTCTTC. It translates to CASSVLGGRSYNEQFF.

This clone has more than one count but fewer than ten. One junction end disagrees with the germline gene, perhaps due to a read error. The rearrangement uses TRBV19 and TRBJ2-5; 12 bases match TRBD2. The germline CDR1 and CDR2 sequences are LNHDA and SQIVND (reference sequence). The CDR3 has 15 residues. The CDR3 is CASSTLAGGGETQYF. CDR3 bases: TGCGCCAGTAGTACACTAGCGGGAGGAGGAGAGACCCAGTACTTC. Drawing the rest from reference TRBV19 and TRBJ2-5, the complete variable domain is DGGITQSPKYLFRKEGQNVTLSCEQNLNHDAMYWYRQDPGQGLRLIYYSQIVNDFQKGDIAEGYSVSREKKESFPLTVTSAQKNPTAFYLCASSTLAGGGETQYFGPGTRLLVL.

The chain links TRBV9 to TRBJ2-2; 8 nucleotides line up with TRBD2. The V and J ends lost 3 bases and 6 bases, in that order; junction bases with no gene match: 7. Germline CDR1 reads SGDLS; CDR2 reads YYNGEE. This CDR3 region has 15 residues. CDR3 in DNA: TGTGCCAGCAGCGACTACCCGGGACTAGCCGGGGAGCTGTTTTTT. The encoded protein is CASSDYPGLAGELFF.

The chain combines TRBV7-2 with TRBJ1-4; 10 bases match TRBD1. The CDR3 loop spans 14 amino acids. V lost 5 bases to trimming and J lost 9 bases; unmatched junction nucleotides: 6. Germline CDR1 reads SGHTA; CDR2 reads FQGNSA. For the CDR3, the DNA is TGTGCCAGCAGCACGGACAGGGGGGGACAAAAACTGTTTTTT. Its protein is CASSTDRGGQKLFF.

This chain joins TRBV5-1 and TRBJ2-7; 7 bases map to TRBD2. The germline V gene encodes CDR1 SGHRS and CDR2 YFSETQ. The CDR3 contains 15 residues. J lost 6 bases, V lost 0 bases, and 9 bases had no gene match. As DNA, the CDR3 is TGCGCCAGCAGCTTGGGGTTAGCGGGCTTTCTCGAGCAGTACTTC. It yields the protein CASSLGLAGFLEQYF.

As to this clone: This same CDR3 is encoded by further DNA sequences in the sample. The chain uses TRBV7-7 and TRBJ2-5; D possibly matches TRBD1 or TRBD2 (7 bases each). In germline, CDR1 is SSHAT, CDR2 FNYEAQ (reference sequence). The V gene lost 5 bases and the J gene lost 5 bases, with 12 bases spanning the gap. The CDR3 has 13 amino acids. Here the CDR3 DNA reads TGTGCCAGCAGCCCCCAGGGGGGGGAGACCCAGTACTTC. Translation: CASSPQGGETQYF.

The rearrangement links TRBV7-9 to TRBJ1-4; TRBD1 is a possible D gene (5 bases). Germline values: CDR1 SEHNR, CDR2 FQNEAQ (reference sequence). There are 17 residues in the CDR3. V lost 1 base and J 5 bases, leaving 17 bases between the germline ends. CDR3 nucleotides: TGTGCCAGCAGCTTAGAGGCGACAGCAGGGATAAATGAAAAACTGTTTTTT. This sequence encodes CASSLEATAGINEKLFF. The complete variable domain, with remaining parts taken from reference TRBV7-9 and TRBJ1-4, reads DTGVSQNPRHKITKRGQNVTFRCDPISEHNRLYWYRQTLGQGPEFLTYFQNEAQLEKSRLLSDRFSAERPKGSFSTLEIQRTEQGDSAMYLCASSLEATAGINEKLFFGSGTQLSVL.

The genes are TRBV7-2 and TRBJ2-3; TRBD1 or TRBD2 may be the D gene (7 bases each). The CDR3 totals 17 residues. CDR1 is SGHTA and CDR2 is FQGNSA in the germline V gene. Between the trimmed V and J ends, which lost 3 bases and 3 bases, there was a span of 19 bases. CDR3 residues: CASSFNGPGGGTDTQYF. The CDR3, as DNA: TGTGCCAGCAGCTTTAACGGCCCAGGGGGGGGTACAGATACGCAGTATTTT.

In this sample, this clone turned up once. This chain links TRBV6-1 with TRBJ1-4, with D uncertain. Germline lookup yields CDR1 MNHNS and CDR2 SASEGT. This CDR3 has 14 amino acids. Trimming took 8 bases from V and 1 from J, leaving 11 bases between them. CDR3 loop: CASGRGGTNEKLFF. The CDR3 DNA follows: TGTGCCAGCGGGCGAGGAGGAACTAATGAAAAACTGTTTTTT.

The V gene is TRBV6-1, the J gene TRBJ2-7; 7 nucleotides align to TRBD2. Trimming at V came to 8 bases and at J to 2 bases, leaving 9 bases not matched to a gene. This CDR3 has 14 amino acids. Germline V gives CDR1 MNHNS, CDR2 SASEGT. CDR3 in amino acids: CASLRDYATYEQYF. The CDR3 nucleotides are TGTGCCAGCCTCCGGGACTATGCCACCTACGAGCAGTACTTC.

The chain combines TRBV30 with TRBJ2-4; D is perhaps TRBD1 (6 bases). With 5 bases removed from V and 6 bases from J, the gap between germline ends came to 17 bases. The CDR3 has 14 amino acids. Germline V gives CDR1 GTSNPN, CDR2 SVGIG (reference sequence). The CDR3 bases are TGTGCCTGGGGACCTCAGGGGATGGGAAACATTCAGTACTTC. Residues: CAWGPQGMGNIQYF.

In this sample, this clone turned up once. This clone may be a read error of a much larger clone one base away. The chain uses TRBV10-1 and TRBJ2-5; no firm D call. The J call may be faulty, since TRBJ2-7 better matches the DNA end. The CDR3 extends over 14 amino acids. Germline-derived CDR1 and CDR2 are WNHNN and SYGVQD (reference sequence). The CDR3 bases are TGCGCCAGCAGTGAGTCCGGTCGCTCCTACGAGCAGTACTTC. Protein sequence: CASSESGRSYEQYF.